What follows are 3 T cell receptor beta chains derived from one specimen sequenced in a study of cytotoxic CD8 clonotypes in ibrutinib-treated CLL. Produced via immunoSEQ multiplex PCR; TCRdb's table is partial and in-frame only. The sample shows 15,000 to 20,000 clones, around 85% of them seen only once. The material sequenced was PBMCs, taken before ibrutinib treatment. The receptors here all came from a human donor with chronic lymphocytic leukemia.

V usage is TRBV7-2 and J usage is TRBJ1-5; D unresolved. CDR1 is SGHTA and CDR2 is FQGNSA in the germline V gene. The CDR3 is 13 residues long. V was pared by 5 bases and J by 7 bases, with 12 bases between. CDR3: CASSPDPGQPQHF. The CDR3 region has the DNA TGTGCCAGCAGCCCTGATCCGGGGCAGCCCCAGCATTTT.

The chain links TRBV11-2 to TRBJ2-2; no clear D. V was cut by 6 bases and J by 4 bases, with 12 bases left in between. Germline V gene data show CDR1 as SGHAT and CDR2 as FQNNGV. This CDR3 has 14 amino acids. This CDR3 is CASRTDPFTGELFF. In DNA form, the CDR3 reads TGTGCCAGCAGGACCGACCCATTCACCGGGGAGCTGTTTTTT.

The rearrangement links TRBV19 to TRBJ1-4; 7 bases agree with TRBD1. The V gene end was trimmed by 6 bases and the J gene end by 4 bases; junction bases not matched to a gene: 11. Germline lookup yields CDR1 LNHDA and CDR2 SQIVND (reference sequence). The CDR3 runs 16 residues. CDR3 region: CASSSIPGQINEKLFF. The CDR3 bases are TGTGCCAGTAGCTCTATACCGGGACAGATTAATGAAAAACTGTTTTTT.